One sample yielded the 27 T cell receptor beta chains listed below, sequenced in a study of control samples from healthy donors and cancer patients (dated by TCRdb to 2019 to 2021). The library was made by the immunoSEQ multiplex PCR assay. TCRdb re-hosts the immuneACCESS table, in-frame sequences only. Its copies lack some clones; in the studies checked, an unresolved V gene accounts for under half of them, and the cause for the rest is not known. A total of about 96,000 clones appear in this sample, approximately 93% of them only once. In total, the top ten clones hold approximately 8% of the sample. Source material: blood. Receptors originate from a man between 18 and 35 years old in good health.

V and J are TRBV6-5 and TRBJ2-5; TRBD2 matches 7 bases. CDR1 and CDR2 (germline): MNHEY, SVGAGI. The V and J ends lost 0 bases and 4 bases, in that order; junction bases with no gene match: 2. This CDR3 contains 14 residues. CDR3: CASSYSTSIETQYF. CDR3 nucleotides: TGTGCCAGCAGTTACTCGACTAGCATAGAGACCCAGTACTTC.

The chain uses TRBV27 and TRBJ2-7, with unresolved D. The CDR3 loop spans 16 amino acids. The V end lost 1 base, the J end lost 7 bases, and 20 bases lay between the germline ends. Per germline, CDR1 MNHEY and CDR2 SMNVEV (reference sequence). CDR3: CASSLYGEGAGAEQYF. The CDR3 coding sequence is TGTGCCAGCAGTTTATACGGCGAAGGTGCCGGAGCGGAGCAGTACTTC.

This clone was seen once. The V gene is TRBV7-9, the J gene TRBJ2-2, with 8 bases lining up with TRBD1. CDR1 and CDR2 from the germline V gene are SEHNR and FQNEAQ (reference sequence). The ends lost 5 bases at V and 0 bases at J; junction bases unmatched: 11. The CDR3 has 18 amino acids. The CDR3 here is CASSPRQGRTPNTGELFF. DNA for the CDR3: TGTGCCAGCAGCCCGAGACAGGGGCGGACCCCGAACACCGGGGAGCTGTTTTTT.

The gene calls are TRBV27 and TRBJ1-1, with 9 bases fitting TRBD1. This CDR3 spans 15 amino acids. In germline, CDR1 is MNHEY, CDR2 SMNVEV (reference sequence). The J segment lost 6 bases and the V segment lost 5 bases, leaving 10 bases of the junction unmatched. The CDR3 reads CASSPPGQGLAEAFF. CDR3 in DNA: TGTGCCAGCAGTCCCCCGGGACAGGGTCTCGCTGAAGCTTTCTTT.

In its sample, this clone was seen once. This chain links TRBV3-1 (or the pseudogene TRBV3-2) with TRBJ1-4; 7 nucleotides match TRBD1. Per germline, CDR1 LGHDT and CDR2 YNNKEL (reference sequence). The V segment lost 2 bases and the J segment 5 bases; nucleotides outside the gene matches: 5. This CDR3 is built from 15 residues. CDR3 sequence reads: CASSQIGTANEKLFF. For the CDR3, the DNA is TGTGCCAGCAGCCAAATCGGGACAGCAAATGAAAAACTGTTTTTT.

This clone was observed once. The V and J genes are TRBV6-1 and TRBJ2-7; D is ambiguous. V was trimmed by 3 bases and J by 7 bases, leaving 19 bases between them. Germline V lookup: CDR1 MNHNS, CDR2 SASEGT. This CDR3 is built from 15 residues. The CDR3 sequence: CASSDGVVRPREQYF. CDR3 in DNA: TGTGCCAGCAGTGATGGGGTAGTCAGGCCACGGGAGCAGTACTTC.

A single count supports this clone. The chain couples TRBV7-8 to TRBJ1-1; D is unresolved. Germline-derived CDR1 and CDR2 are SGHVS and FQNEAQ. CDR3 size: 14 residues. Deletions cut 1 base from V and 1 base from J, with 7 bases between. The CDR3 loop reads CASSLGGANTEAFF. Written as DNA, the CDR3 is TGTGCCAGCAGCTTAGGGGGAGCGAACACTGAAGCTTTCTTT.

V usage is TRBV3-1 (or the pseudogene TRBV3-2) and J usage is TRBJ2-2; 9 nucleotides match TRBD2. The trim removed 3 bases at V and 6 bases at J, leaving 14 bases unmatched. CDR1 is LGHDT and CDR2 is YNNKEL in the germline V gene (reference sequence). The CDR3 runs 18 residues. The CDR3 region is CASSHPIGGGAVAGELFF. CDR3 coding DNA: TGTGCCAGCAGCCACCCGATAGGCGGGGGGGCCGTAGCCGGGGAGCTGTTTTTT.

The chain uses TRBV7-2 and TRBJ2-2; no definite D call. The V gene lost 1 base and the J gene lost 4 bases, with 7 bases spanning the gap. The CDR3 runs to 14 residues. The V gene's germline CDR1 is SGHTA and CDR2 FQGNSA. CDR3 region: CASSLVRRTGELFF. The CDR3 DNA sequence: TGTGCCAGCAGCTTAGTCCGACGCACCGGGGAGCTGTTTTTT.

V gene TRBV4-2 combines with J gene TRBJ1-1; a weak D match, TRBD1 (5 bases). This CDR3 comprises 16 residues. Per the germline V gene, CDR1 is LGHNA and CDR2 is YNFKEQ. V lost 0 bases and J 5 bases, leaving 16 bases between the germline ends. CDR3 nucleotides: TGTGCCAGCAGCCAAGATCAGGGACTAGGTGGTACTGAAGCTTTCTTT. This sequence encodes CASSQDQGLGGTEAFF.

In this sample, this clone turned up once. The chain recombines TRBV3-1 (or the pseudogene TRBV3-2) with TRBJ2-3; no firm D call. Germline CDR1 LGHDT, CDR2 YNNKEL (reference sequence). The CDR3 consists of 13 residues. V lost 0 bases to trimming and J lost 5 bases, with 6 bases between them. The CDR3 loop is CASSQDLEDTQYF. CDR3 DNA: TGTGCCAGCAGCCAAGATCTGGAAGATACGCAGTATTTT.

This chain uses TRBV4-2 with TRBJ2-7, with 8 bases lining up with TRBD2. The CDR3 sequence is 19 residues long. V lost 0 bases to trimming and J lost 0 bases; unmatched junction nucleotides: 13. Germline values: CDR1 LGHNA, CDR2 YNFKEQ. As DNA, the CDR3 is TGTGCCAGCAGCCAAGACCCACTGCCTAGCGGGCTAAGCTCCTACGAGCAGTACTTC. Amino acids: CASSQDPLPSGLSSYEQYF.

This chain connects TRBV19 to TRBJ1-2, with 8 bases that match TRBD1. CDR3 size: 18 residues. Germline CDR1 LNHDA, CDR2 SQIVND (reference sequence). The J segment lost 3 bases and the V segment lost 5 bases, leaving 17 bases of the junction unmatched. DNA of the CDR3: TGTGCCAGTAGTCCGACCACGGACAGGGCGAGGGCACACTATGGCTACACCTTC. Protein: CASSPTTDRARAHYGYTF.

This clone occurred a few times. The rearrangement links TRBV4-1 to TRBJ1-2; possible D gene TRBD1, 5 bases. This CDR3 contains 16 residues. Per the germline V gene, CDR1 is MGHRA and CDR2 is YSYEKL. The germline V and J ends were trimmed by 0 bases and 2 bases, with 13 bases remaining between them. Written as DNA, the CDR3 is TGCGCCAGCAGCCAAGATTTGACCGGGGCAAACTATGGCTACACCTTC. It specifies CASSQDLTGANYGYTF.

A remark on this clone: Other DNA sequences of this sample code for an identical CDR3. The chain is built from TRBV19 and TRBJ1-6; D uncertain. Germline V lookup: CDR1 LNHDA, CDR2 SQIVND (reference sequence). V shed 1 base and J shed 8 bases, with 3 bases lying between them. The CDR3 has 12 amino acids. The CDR3 region is CASSIGDSPLHF. Written as DNA, the CDR3 is TGTGCCAGTAGTATAGGTGATTCACCCCTCCACTTT.

This clone was seen a single time. The J gene is TRBJ1-3, the V gene TRBV19, with a tentative D call TRBD1 (6 bases). V shed 4 bases and J shed 2 bases, with 9 bases lying between them. Germline CDR1 and CDR2: LNHDA and SQIVND (reference sequence). The CDR3 length is 14 residues. CDR3 residues: CASSTGTTGNTIYF. In DNA, the CDR3 is TGTGCCAGTAGTACGGGGACAACTGGAAACACCATATATTTT.

The chain recombines TRBV24-1 with TRBJ2-3; the D call may be TRBD1 or TRBD2 (6 bases each). V was cut by 4 bases and J by 3 bases, with 10 bases left in between. The CDR3 runs 14 residues. Germline CDR1 is KGHDR and CDR2 is SFDVKD. The CDR3 sequence: CATSETGATDTQYF. DNA of the CDR3: TGTGCCACCAGTGAAACGGGGGCGACAGATACGCAGTATTTT.

The rearrangement uses TRBV28 and TRBJ1-4; D perhaps matches TRBD1 (6 bases). The CDR3 runs 14 residues. CDR1 is MDHEN, CDR2 SYDVKM, per germline. V was pared by 8 bases and J by 0 bases, with 10 bases between. The CDR3 DNA follows: TGTGCCAGCGGGACACTGGCAACTAATGAAAAACTGTTTTTT. It yields the protein CASGTLATNEKLFF.

This clone was seen just once. The rearrangement joins TRBV6-4 to TRBJ1-2; possible D gene TRBD1, 5 bases. Germline loops: CDR1 MRHNA, CDR2 SNTAGT. Trimming removed 0 bases from V and 5 bases from J, with 25 bases in between. This CDR3 comprises 19 residues. The CDR3, as DNA: TGTGCCAGCAGTGACTCGGGGTGGGGCTCCTTTTGGCAACGTTATGGCTACACCTTC. Encoded protein: CASSDSGWGSFWQRYGYTF.

This chain uses TRBV30 with TRBJ1-1; D possibly corresponds to TRBD1 (6 bases). The CDR3 spans 12 residues. Per germline, CDR1 GTSNPN and CDR2 SVGIG (reference sequence). The V end lost 5 bases, the J end lost 1 base, and 8 bases lay between the germline ends. The CDR3 DNA reads TGTGCCTGGGGACAGACGAACACTGAAGCTTTCTTT. Its translation: CAWGQTNTEAFF.

In this sample, this clone turned up a few times. The chain combines TRBV29-1 with TRBJ1-2; D perhaps matches TRBD1 (6 bases). Trimming took off 6 bases at V and 2 bases at J, with 22 bases between the two ends. Germline V gives CDR1 SQVTM, CDR2 ANQGSEA. This CDR3 is built from 16 residues. This CDR3 is CSVDPGLGGLNYGYTF. The CDR3 DNA reads TGCAGCGTAGATCCAGGGCTAGGGGGGCTGAACTATGGCTACACCTTC.

The rearrangement links TRBV11-1 to TRBJ1-6; D possibly corresponds to TRBD1 (5 bases). This CDR3 is built from 14 residues. The germline V gene encodes CDR1 SGHAT and CDR2 FQDESV (reference sequence). V lost 4 bases to trimming and J lost 3 bases, with 7 bases between them. The CDR3 spells CASSSGSYNSPLHF. The CDR3 nucleotides are TGTGCCAGCAGCTCAGGGAGCTATAATTCACCCCTCCACTTT.

The rearrangement links TRBV2 to TRBJ2-3, with TRBD2 identical over 11 bases. CDR1 SNHLY and CDR2 FYNNEI come from the germline V gene. V shed 11 bases, J shed 3 bases, and the junction held 7 bases outside the gene matches. The CDR3 sequence is 14 residues long. In nucleotides, the CDR3 is TGTGCCCGCAAGGGACTAGCGGTAACAGATACGCAGTATTTT. It encodes CARKGLAVTDTQYF.

This clone was seen a single time. This chain links TRBV6-2 or TRBV6-3 with TRBJ2-1; D possibly corresponds to TRBD1 (6 bases). V gave up 6 bases and J gave up 0 bases, with 12 bases separating them. The CDR3 spans 15 residues. Per the germline V gene, CDR1 is MNHEY and CDR2 is SVGEGT. CDR3 DNA sequence: TGTGCCAGCAGCGTGCAGGGGATCTCCTACAATGAGCAGTTCTTC. Translation: CASSVQGISYNEQFF.

This rearrangement joins TRBV7-8 to TRBJ1-5; D possibly corresponds to TRBD1 (6 bases). V was pared by 1 base and J by 2 bases, with 12 bases between. The germline CDR1 and CDR2 sequences are SGHVS and FQNEAQ. The CDR3 consists of 16 residues. CDR3 nucleotide sequence: TGTGCCAGCAGCTTAGGAGGTGGACAGCGCAATCAGCCCCAGCATTTT. The encoded protein is CASSLGGGQRNQPQHF.

The CDR3 sequence is CASRTGLVGSDEQFF. In DNA form, the CDR3 reads TGTGCCAGCAGAACGGGGCTAGTCGGGAGTGATGAGCAGTTCTTC. The chain uses TRBV6-5 and TRBJ2-1; a possible D gene is TRBD2 (6 bases). CDR1 is MNHEY, CDR2 SVGAGI, per germline. V dropped 6 bases and J dropped 8 bases, with 20 bases sitting between them. The CDR3 covers 15 residues.

The chain recombines TRBV30 with TRBJ1-2; no clear D gene. The CDR3 has 17 amino acids. The V end was cut by 0 bases, the J end by 2 bases, with 19 bases between. Germline values: CDR1 GTSNPN, CDR2 SVGIG (reference sequence). Here the CDR3 reads CAWSVSPQSRKNYGYTF. DNA of the CDR3: TGTGCCTGGAGTGTAAGTCCGCAGTCTCGCAAAAACTATGGCTACACCTTC.